One sample yielded the 27 T cell receptor beta chains listed below, sequenced in a study of cytotoxic CD8 clonotypes in ibrutinib-treated CLL. Clones were read by immunoSEQ multiplex PCR, and TCRdb kept only the in-frame ones, dropping some. The sample lists 35,000 or so clones; about 70% were seen once. The sample consisted of PBMCs, taken at disease progression, from a patient treated with ibrutinib. The receptors shown here come from a human donor with chronic lymphocytic leukemia.

This clone was seen just once. This rearrangement joins TRBV5-1 to TRBJ1-1; D may be TRBD1 (5 bases). With 4 bases removed from V and 5 bases from J, the gap between germline ends came to 15 bases. This CDR3 comprises 14 residues. Germline CDR1 and CDR2: SGHRS and YFSETQ. The DNA for the CDR3 is TGCGCCAGCAGCCCTGACGGGGGTAGGACTGAAGCTTTCTTT. It encodes CASSPDGGRTEAFF.

This clone showed up just a few times. The chain combines TRBV4-1 with TRBJ1-1; tentatively, D is TRBD1 (6 bases). CDR1 MGHRA and CDR2 YSYEKL come from the germline V gene. V shed 8 bases and J shed 4 bases, with 17 bases lying between them. The CDR3 length is 14 residues. For the CDR3, the DNA is TGCGCCAGCGGATTACAGGGAGGGGGCACTGAAGCTTTCTTT. Its protein is CASGLQGGGTEAFF.

This chain uses TRBV9 with TRBJ2-5; 10 bases agree with TRBD2. CDR3 length: 14 residues. The V and J ends lost 3 bases and 5 bases, in that order; junction bases with no gene match: 4. Germline CDR1 reads SGDLS; CDR2 reads YYNGEE. CDR3 amino acids: CASSALAGKETQYF. The CDR3 nucleotides are TGTGCCAGCAGCGCACTAGCGGGGAAGGAGACCCAGTACTTC.

A remark on this clone: An end of the junction does not agree with germline; a read error may underlie this. This chain connects TRBV27 to TRBJ2-3; 13 positions agree with TRBD2. The CDR3 sequence is 19 residues long. Germline CDR1 and CDR2: MNHEY and SMNVEV (reference sequence). CDR3 sequence reads: CASRLTGLAGAIYTDTQYF. The DNA of the CDR3 is TGTGCCAGCCGTTTGACCGGACTAGCGGGGGCGATATACACAGATACGCAGTATTTT.

This clone was observed a few times. The chain combines TRBV4-1 with TRBJ1-2, with D possibly being TRBD1 (5 bases). V gave up 4 bases and J gave up 0 bases, with 15 bases separating them. CDR3 length equals 16 residues. The germline CDR1 and CDR2 sequences are MGHRA and YSYEKL. CDR3 in amino acids: CASSPTGAIANYGYTF. The CDR3 DNA sequence: TGCGCCAGCAGCCCGACCGGGGCCATTGCTAACTATGGCTACACCTTC.

The rearrangement joins TRBV5-1 to TRBJ2-7, with a tentative D call TRBD1 (5 bases). Trimming removed 4 bases from V and 4 bases from J, with 15 bases in between. From germline, CDR1 is SGHRS and CDR2 YFSETQ. The CDR3 is 14 amino acids. CDR3 in DNA: TGCGCCAGCAGCCCCCTGGGGCTCGAGTACGAGCAGTACTTC. It is translated as CASSPLGLEYEQYF.

J is TRBJ2-3 and V is TRBV9; 14 bases line up with TRBD2. V shed 0 bases, J shed 6 bases, and the junction held 3 bases outside the gene matches. CDR1 and CDR2 from the germline V gene are SGDLS and YYNGEE. The CDR3 contains 16 residues. The CDR3 DNA sequence: TGTGCCAGCAGCGTAGGACTAGCGGGGGGGCCGGATACGCAGTATTTT. Its translation: CASSVGLAGGPDTQYF.

This clone showed up just a few times. The chain links TRBV11-2 to TRBJ2-3; 8 bases align to TRBD2. Losses at the gene ends were 5 bases for V and 6 bases for J; bases not matched to a gene: 7. The CDR3 is made up of 14 amino acids. Germline V lookup: CDR1 SGHAT, CDR2 FQNNGV. The CDR3 bases are TGTGCCAGCAGCCCACGGACTAGCAAGGATACGCAGTATTTT. Translation gives CASSPRTSKDTQYF.

The chain carries TRBV5-1 and TRBJ1-5, with 7 bases that match TRBD1. V lost 4 bases to trimming and J lost 7 bases; unmatched junction nucleotides: 14. The CDR3 is made up of 16 amino acids. Germline CDR1 and CDR2: SGHRS and YFSETQ. The DNA for the CDR3 is TGCGCCAGCAGCCCAGACGGGACAGCGAGGGGCCAGCCCCAGCATTTT. Amino acids: CASSPDGTARGQPQHF.

The chain links TRBV5-4 to TRBJ1-2; maybe TRBD1 (5 bases). CDR3 length: 16 amino acids. The germline V gene encodes CDR1 SGHNT and CDR2 YYREEE (reference sequence). V gave up 1 base and J gave up 0 bases, with 13 bases separating them. CDR3 protein: CASSLLVARANYGYTF. The CDR3 bases are TGTGCCAGCAGCTTGCTGGTCGCCAGGGCTAACTATGGCTACACCTTC.

The chain couples TRBV5-1 to TRBJ1-1; D is perhaps TRBD1 (6 bases). CDR3 size: 15 residues. Per germline, CDR1 SGHRS and CDR2 YFSETQ. V lost 0 bases, J lost 3 bases, and 12 bases lay in between. The CDR3 coding sequence is TGCGCCAGCAGCTTGGTTTCAGGGGAAGACACTGAAGCTTTCTTT. Translated, it gives CASSLVSGEDTEAFF.

The J gene is TRBJ2-5, the V gene TRBV5-1; 7 bases match TRBD1. Germline-derived CDR1 and CDR2 are SGHRS and YFSETQ. V shed 4 bases, J shed 2 bases, and the junction held 5 bases outside the gene matches. The CDR3 has 14 residues. CDR3 loop: CASSRGQQQETQYF. The CDR3 DNA sequence: TGCGCCAGCAGCCGGGGACAGCAACAAGAGACCCAGTACTTC. Full variable domain (missing parts from reference TRBV5-1 and TRBJ2-5): KAGVTQTPRYLIKTRGQQVTLSCSPISGHRSVSWYQQTPGQGLQFLFEYFSETQRNKGNFPGRFSGRQFSNSRSEMNVSTLELGDSALYLCASSRGQQQETQYFGPGTRLLVL.

The rearrangement uses TRBV13 and TRBJ2-3; 8 nucleotides match TRBD1. CDR3 size: 14 residues. Germline V gene lookup returns CDR1 PRHDT and CDR2 FYEKMQ (reference sequence). V dropped 5 bases and J dropped 3; count of bases not matched to a gene: 4. CDR3 region: CASSPGQGTDTQYF. The CDR3 coding sequence is TGTGCCAGCAGCCCCGGACAGGGAACAGATACGCAGTATTTT.

The chain recombines TRBV5-6 with TRBJ2-1, with 7 bases aligning to TRBD2. Per the germline V gene, CDR1 is SGHDT and CDR2 is YYEEEE. The CDR3 totals 15 residues. The V and J ends lost 3 bases and 4 bases, in that order; junction bases with no gene match: 7. The DNA of the CDR3 is TGTGCCAGCAGCTCGTTAGGCGGGGGATACAATGAGCAGTTCTTC. Protein product: CASSSLGGGYNEQFF.

The chain joins TRBV6-1 to TRBJ2-5, with 13 bases fitting TRBD2. CDR3 length: 14 amino acids. V was clipped by 7 bases and J by 9 bases; unmatched bases: 8. Germline V lookup: CDR1 MNHNS, CDR2 SASEGT. CDR3 DNA: TGTGCCAGCAAACTAGCGGGGGGGATACTGGCCCAGTACTTC. As protein: CASKLAGGILAQYF.

This clone was counted only a few times. The CDR3 is CASSLESGFGYTF. CDR3 in DNA: TGCGCCAGCAGCTTGGAATCCGGGTTCGGCTACACCTTC. The rearrangement uses TRBV5-1 and TRBJ1-2; no firm D call. Between the trimmed V and J ends, which lost 0 bases and 8 bases, there was a span of 11 bases. The CDR3 length is 13 residues. The germline gives CDR1 SGHRS, CDR2 YFSETQ.

The chain links TRBV11-2 to TRBJ2-3, with D perhaps TRBD2 (5 bases). V shed 0 bases and J shed 4 bases, with 11 bases lying between them. CDR1 and CDR2 from the germline V gene are SGHAT and FQNNGV. The CDR3 covers 15 residues. In DNA, the CDR3 is TGTGCCAGCAGCTTAGACTGGGGAGAATCAGATACGCAGTATTTT. Translated, it gives CASSLDWGESDTQYF.

This chain uses TRBV27 with TRBJ1-2, with a weak D call TRBD1 (5 bases). Trimming took off 3 bases at V and 3 bases at J, with 8 bases between the two ends. The germline CDR1 and CDR2 sequences are MNHEY and SMNVEV (reference sequence). CDR3 length equals 13 residues. Here the CDR3 DNA reads TGTGCCAGCAGTTTCTCGGGGGACTATGGCTACACCTTC. This codes for CASSFSGDYGYTF.

The rearrangement links TRBV10-1 to TRBJ1-2; D might be TRBD1 (6 bases). CDR1 WNHNN and CDR2 SYGVQD come from the germline V gene (reference sequence). Trimming cost V 4 bases and J 4 bases, with 10 bases left between them. The CDR3 is 13 residues long. The CDR3 coding sequence is TGCGCCAGCAGTGCGCGGGGGCCCTATGGCTACACCTTC. Its translation: CASSARGPYGYTF.

This clone was seen only a few times. The chain carries TRBV29-1 and TRBJ2-1, with TRBD1 identical over 9 bases. Germline V gene lookup returns CDR1 SQVTM and CDR2 ANQGSEA. This CDR3 has 15 amino acids. The junction had 13 bases not matched to a gene; V was cut back by 5 bases and J by 8 bases. CDR3 loop: CSVPWTGVRRDEQFF. Written as DNA, the CDR3 is TGCAGCGTTCCTTGGACAGGGGTACGCCGGGATGAGCAGTTCTTC.

This clone has only one observation. The V call is TRBV7-6, the J call TRBJ1-1; possibly TRBD1 for D (6 bases). Trimming pared 4 bases from V and 0 bases from J, leaving 12 bases between. Germline V gene lookup returns CDR1 SGHVS and CDR2 FNYEAQ. This CDR3 is 15 amino acids long. The chain's CDR3 is CASSYSGGLNTEAFF. CDR3 DNA: TGTGCCAGCAGCTATAGCGGGGGCTTGAACACTGAAGCTTTCTTT.

The genes are TRBV9 and TRBJ1-1, with unresolved D. The germline V gene has CDR1 SGDLS and CDR2 YYNGEE. CDR3 size: 11 residues. The V end was cut by 4 bases, the J end by 11 bases, with 12 bases between. CDR3: CASSPALSAFF. The CDR3 region has the DNA TGTGCCAGCAGCCCCGCCCTCTCGGCTTTCTTT.

The V call is TRBV5-1, the J call TRBJ2-2; 8 bases fit TRBD2. The CDR3 is 14 residues long. CDR1 and CDR2 (germline): SGHRS, YFSETQ. J lost 13 bases, V lost 4 bases, and 12 bases had no gene match. CDR3 nucleotide sequence: TGCGCCAGCAGCGGAATCGGGGGGGCCGAAGTGCTGTTTTTT. Encoded protein: CASSGIGGAEVLFF.

This clone was observed a handful of times. This sequence joins TRBV6-5 and TRBJ2-7; D is perhaps TRBD2 (5 bases). Germline assignment: CDR1 MNHEY and CDR2 SVGAGI. The CDR3 sequence is 12 residues long. Trimming pared 4 bases from V and 3 bases from J, leaving 7 bases between. CDR3: CASSFEGYEQYF. The CDR3 DNA reads as TGTGCCAGCAGTTTTGAGGGCTACGAGCAGTACTTC.

As regards this clone: Other DNA sequences from this sample encode an identical CDR3 as well. The gene calls are TRBV25-1 and TRBJ2-5, with D possibly matching TRBD2 (6 bases). V was shortened by 1 base and J by 5 bases, with 11 bases between the two germline ends. Per the germline V gene, CDR1 is MGHDK and CDR2 is SYGVNS. CDR3 size: 14 residues. The CDR3 protein is CASSEFLGGETQYF. CDR3 DNA sequence: TGTGCCAGCAGTGAATTTTTAGGAGGGGAGACCCAGTACTTC. Complete variable domain (other parts from reference TRBV25-1 and TRBJ2-5): EADIYQTPRYLVIGTGKKITLECSQTMGHDKMYWYQQDPGMELHLIHYSYGVNSTEKGDLSSESTVSRIRTEHFPLTLESARPSHTSQYLCASSEFLGGETQYFGPGTRLLVL.

This chain joins TRBV7-8 and TRBJ2-1; 8 nucleotides agree with TRBD2. The CDR3 has 15 amino acids. V lost 5 bases and J lost 5; bases outside the gene matches: 8. The germline V gene encodes CDR1 SGHVS and CDR2 FQNEAQ. The CDR3: CASSRTSKGDNEQFF. In nucleotides, the CDR3 is TGTGCCAGCAGCCGGACTAGCAAGGGGGACAATGAGCAGTTCTTC.

The chain employs TRBV9 and TRBJ2-1; D remains ambiguous. CDR1 and CDR2 (germline): SGDLS, YYNGEE. Trimming took 0 bases from V and 3 from J, leaving 13 bases between them. This CDR3 has 16 residues. CDR3 in DNA: TGTGCCAGCAGCGTAGTCCCCATATGGTTCTACAATGAGCAGTTCTTC. This encodes CASSVVPIWFYNEQFF.